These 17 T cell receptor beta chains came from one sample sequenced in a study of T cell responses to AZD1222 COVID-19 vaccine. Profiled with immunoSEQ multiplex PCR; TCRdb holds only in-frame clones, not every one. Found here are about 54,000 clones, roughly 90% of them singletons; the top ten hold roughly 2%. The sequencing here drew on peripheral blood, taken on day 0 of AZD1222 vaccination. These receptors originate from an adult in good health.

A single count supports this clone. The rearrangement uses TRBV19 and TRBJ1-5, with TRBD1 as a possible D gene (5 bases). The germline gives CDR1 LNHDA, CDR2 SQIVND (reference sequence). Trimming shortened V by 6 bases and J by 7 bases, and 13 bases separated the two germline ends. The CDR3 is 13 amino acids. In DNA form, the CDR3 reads TGTGCCAGTAGGAATCAGGGAGACCAGCCCCAGCATTTT. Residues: CASRNQGDQPQHF. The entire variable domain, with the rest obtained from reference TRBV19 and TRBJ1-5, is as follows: DGGITQSPKYLFRKEGQNVTLSCEQNLNHDAMYWYRQDPGQGLRLIYYSQIVNDFQKGDIAEGYSVSREKKESFPLTVTSAQKNPTAFYLCASRNQGDQPQHFGDGTRLSIL.

CDR3 DNA sequence: TGCGCCAGCAGCCCAACGGGGAGCGGAAACACCATATATTTT. It yields the protein CASSPTGSGNTIYF. The gene calls are TRBV5-1 and TRBJ1-3; D remains ambiguous. This CDR3 comprises 14 residues. Germline-derived CDR1 and CDR2 are SGHRS and YFSETQ. V was cut by 4 bases and J by 4 bases, with 12 bases left in between. Drawing the rest from reference TRBV5-1 and TRBJ1-3, the complete variable domain is KAGVTQTPRYLIKTRGQQVTLSCSPISGHRSVSWYQQTPGQGLQFLFEYFSETQRNKGNFPGRFSGRQFSNSRSEMNVSTLELGDSALYLCASSPTGSGNTIYFGEGSWLTVV.

The CDR3 region is CASSPDIIASNEKLFF. As DNA, the CDR3 is TGTGCCAGCAGCCCAGATATTATTGCCTCTAATGAAAAACTGTTTTTT. The rearrangement joins TRBV3-1 (or the pseudogene TRBV3-2) to TRBJ1-4; D not resolved. The V end was cut by 4 bases, the J end by 3 bases, with 15 bases between. The CDR3 covers 16 residues. The germline V gene has CDR1 LGHDT and CDR2 YNNKEL (reference sequence).

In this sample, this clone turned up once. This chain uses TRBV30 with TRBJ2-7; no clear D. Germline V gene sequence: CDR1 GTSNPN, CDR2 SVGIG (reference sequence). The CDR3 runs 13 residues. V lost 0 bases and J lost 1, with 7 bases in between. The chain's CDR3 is CAWSVQLSYEQYF. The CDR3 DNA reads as TGTGCCTGGAGTGTTCAGTTATCCTACGAGCAGTACTTC. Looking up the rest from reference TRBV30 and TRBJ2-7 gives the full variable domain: SQTIHQWPATLVQPVGSPLSLECTVEGTSNPNLYWYRQAAGRGLQLLFYSVGIGQISSEVPQNLSASRPQDRQFILSSKKLLLSDSGFYLCAWSVQLSYEQYFGPGTRLTVT.

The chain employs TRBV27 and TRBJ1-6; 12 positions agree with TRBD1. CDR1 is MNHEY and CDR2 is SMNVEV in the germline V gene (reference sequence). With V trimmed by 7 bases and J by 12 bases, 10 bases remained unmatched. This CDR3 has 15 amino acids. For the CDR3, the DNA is TGTGCCAGCACGTCCGGGACAGGGGGCGCCCAACCCCTCCACTTT. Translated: CASTSGTGGAQPLHF.

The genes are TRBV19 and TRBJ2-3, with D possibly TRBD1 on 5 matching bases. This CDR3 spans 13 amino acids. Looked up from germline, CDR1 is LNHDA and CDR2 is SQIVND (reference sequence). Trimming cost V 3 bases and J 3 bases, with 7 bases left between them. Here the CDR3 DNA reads TGTGCCAGTAGTATGCAGGGAACAGATACGCAGTATTTT. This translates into CASSMQGTDTQYF.

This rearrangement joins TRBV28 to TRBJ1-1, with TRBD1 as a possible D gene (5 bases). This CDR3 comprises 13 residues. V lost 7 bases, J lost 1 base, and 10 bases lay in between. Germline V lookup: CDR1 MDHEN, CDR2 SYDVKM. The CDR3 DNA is TGTGCCAGCAAATCCGGGGGGAACACTGAAGCTTTCTTT. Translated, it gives CASKSGGNTEAFF. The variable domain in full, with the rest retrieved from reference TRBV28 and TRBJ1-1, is DVKVTQSSRYLVKRTGEKVFLECVQDMDHENMFWYRQDPGLGLRLIYFSYDVKMKEKGDIPEGYSVSREKKERFSLILESASTNQTSMYLCASKSGGNTEAFFGQGTRLTVV.

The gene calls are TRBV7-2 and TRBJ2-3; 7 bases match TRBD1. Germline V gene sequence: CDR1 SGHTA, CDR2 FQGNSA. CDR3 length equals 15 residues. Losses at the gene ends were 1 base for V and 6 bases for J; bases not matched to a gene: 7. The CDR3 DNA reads TGTGCCAGCAGCTTAGACCACAGGGGTTGGGATACGCAGTATTTT. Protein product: CASSLDHRGWDTQYF.

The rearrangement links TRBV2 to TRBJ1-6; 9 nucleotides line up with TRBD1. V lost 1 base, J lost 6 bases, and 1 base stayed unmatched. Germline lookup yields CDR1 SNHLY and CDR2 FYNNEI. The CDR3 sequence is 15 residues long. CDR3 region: CASSEGGQGNSPLHF. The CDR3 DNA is TGTGCCAGCAGTGAAGGGGGACAGGGTAATTCACCCCTCCACTTT.

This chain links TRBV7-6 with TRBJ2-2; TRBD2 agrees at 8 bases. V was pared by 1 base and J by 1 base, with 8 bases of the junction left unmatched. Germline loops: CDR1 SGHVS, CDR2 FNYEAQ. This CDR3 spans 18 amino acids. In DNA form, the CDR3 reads TGTGCCAGCAGCTTAGTTGGTAGACGGGAGGGGAACACCGGGGAGCTGTTTTTT. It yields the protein CASSLVGRREGNTGELFF.

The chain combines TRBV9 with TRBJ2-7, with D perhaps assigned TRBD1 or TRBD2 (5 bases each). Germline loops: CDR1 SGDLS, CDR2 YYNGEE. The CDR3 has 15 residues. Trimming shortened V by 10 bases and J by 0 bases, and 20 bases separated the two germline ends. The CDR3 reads CAATTLGTLSYEQYF. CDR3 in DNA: TGTGCCGCCACCACGTTAGGGACCCTCTCCTACGAGCAGTACTTC.

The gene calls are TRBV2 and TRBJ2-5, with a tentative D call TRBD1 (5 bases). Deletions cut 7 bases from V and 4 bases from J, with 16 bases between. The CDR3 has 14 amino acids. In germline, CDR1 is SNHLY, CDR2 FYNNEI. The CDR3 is CASKDGRALETQYF. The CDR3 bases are TGTGCCAGCAAGGATGGCAGGGCCTTAGAGACCCAGTACTTC.

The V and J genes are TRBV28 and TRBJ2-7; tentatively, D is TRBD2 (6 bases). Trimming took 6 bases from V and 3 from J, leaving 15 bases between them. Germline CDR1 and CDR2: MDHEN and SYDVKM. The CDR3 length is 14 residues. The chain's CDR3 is CASRGGTNLYEQYF. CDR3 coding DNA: TGTGCCAGCAGGGGGGGAACCAACCTCTACGAGCAGTACTTC. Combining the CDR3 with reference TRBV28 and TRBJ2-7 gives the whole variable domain DVKVTQSSRYLVKRTGEKVFLECVQDMDHENMFWYRQDPGLGLRLIYFSYDVKMKEKGDIPEGYSVSREKKERFSLILESASTNQTSMYLCASRGGTNLYEQYFGPGTRLTVT.

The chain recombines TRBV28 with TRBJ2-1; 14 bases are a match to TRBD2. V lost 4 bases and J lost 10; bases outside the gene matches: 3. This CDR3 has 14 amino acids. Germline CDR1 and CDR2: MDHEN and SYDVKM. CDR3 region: CASSWGLAGDEQFF. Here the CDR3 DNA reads TGTGCCAGCAGTTGGGGACTAGCGGGAGACGAGCAGTTCTTC.

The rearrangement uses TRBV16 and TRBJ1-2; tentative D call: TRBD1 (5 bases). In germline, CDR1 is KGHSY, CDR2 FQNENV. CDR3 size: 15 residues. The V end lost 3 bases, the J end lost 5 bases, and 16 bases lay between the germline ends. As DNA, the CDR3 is TGTGCCAGCAGCCAGGGAAGGGGCCGTGGGTATGGCTACACCTTC. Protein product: CASSQGRGRGYGYTF. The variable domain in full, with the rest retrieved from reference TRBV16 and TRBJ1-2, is GEEVAQTPKHLVRGEGQKAKLYCAPIKGHSYVFWYQQVLKNEFKFLISFQNENVFDETGMPKERFSAKCLPNSPCSLEIQATKLEDSAVYFCASSQGRGRGYGYTFGSGTRLTVV.

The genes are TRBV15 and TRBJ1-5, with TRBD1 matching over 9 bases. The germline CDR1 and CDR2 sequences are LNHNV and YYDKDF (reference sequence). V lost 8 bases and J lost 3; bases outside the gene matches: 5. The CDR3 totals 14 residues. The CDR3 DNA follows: TGTGCCACCTCCGGGACAGGGTACAATCAGCCCCAGCATTTT. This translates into CATSGTGYNQPQHF.

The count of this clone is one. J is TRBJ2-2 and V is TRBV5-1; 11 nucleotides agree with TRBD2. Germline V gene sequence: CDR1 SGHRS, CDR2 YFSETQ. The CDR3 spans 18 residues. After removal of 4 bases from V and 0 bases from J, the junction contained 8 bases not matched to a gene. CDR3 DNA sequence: TGCGCCAGCAGCGGAGGGACTAGCGGCCCACCGAACACCGGGGAGCTGTTTTTT. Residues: CASSGGTSGPPNTGELFF.